These 18 T cell receptor beta chains were sequenced from one sample in a study of T cell responses to AZD1222 COVID-19 vaccine. The assay was immunoSEQ multiplex PCR, and TCRdb's table has in-frame clones only and misses some. The profile covers 120,000 or so clones, with about 90% appearing a single time and roughly 7.8% taken by the ten largest. Here the sequenced sample was peripheral blood, taken on day 0 of AZD1222 vaccination. These receptors originate from an adult in good health.

The chain links TRBV11-2 to TRBJ2-1; D gene uncertain. The CDR3 is made up of 15 amino acids. Per germline, CDR1 SGHAT and CDR2 FQNNGV. V was shortened by 1 base and J by 0 bases, with 7 bases between the two germline ends. The CDR3 nucleotides are TGTGCCAGCAGCTTAGTTGGATACTCCTACAATGAGCAGTTCTTC. Protein product: CASSLVGYSYNEQFF.

The chain joins TRBV6-5 to TRBJ1-1; 7 nucleotides agree with TRBD1. J was trimmed by 1 base and V by 6 bases; bases with no gene match: 5. The CDR3 covers 14 residues. Germline V gene sequence: CDR1 MNHEY, CDR2 SVGAGI. The CDR3 spells CASSLQGRNTEAFF. CDR3 DNA: TGTGCCAGCAGCCTACAGGGGAGGAACACTGAAGCTTTCTTT.

The chain uses TRBV5-1 and TRBJ2-2; possibly TRBD2 for D (6 bases). CDR1 and CDR2 (germline): SGHRS, YFSETQ. The V end was cut by 0 bases, the J end by 7 bases, with 13 bases between. The length of the CDR3 is 15 residues. CDR3 nucleotide sequence: TGCGCCAGCAGCTTGGCCGCGACTAGAGGCGGGGAGCTGTTTTTT. This gives the protein CASSLAATRGGELFF.

This chain links TRBV30 with TRBJ1-2; TRBD1 agrees at 9 bases. The germline gives CDR1 GTSNPN, CDR2 SVGIG (reference sequence). The CDR3 covers 13 residues. V lost 3 bases and J lost 8; bases outside the gene matches: 7. DNA of the CDR3: TGTGCCTGGAGGACACAGGGGGCGTTCGGCTACACCTTC. It specifies CAWRTQGAFGYTF.

This chain connects TRBV5-6 to TRBJ1-2, with D possibly being TRBD1 (5 bases). Trimming removed 6 bases at V and 2 bases at J, with 8 bases between. The CDR3 totals 12 residues. Germline CDR1 and CDR2: SGHDT and YYEEEE. Here the CDR3 DNA reads TGTGCCAGCACACGACAGAACTATGGCTACACCTTC. This codes for CASTRQNYGYTF.

This chain uses TRBV11-3 with TRBJ1-4, with D possibly matching TRBD1 (6 bases). Between the trimmed V and J ends, which lost 4 bases and 5 bases, there was a span of 11 bases. CDR1 and CDR2 from the germline V gene are SGHNT and YENEEA. The CDR3 loop spans 14 amino acids. The CDR3 region has the DNA TGTGCCAGCAGCTCGGGACAAGGAAATGAAAAACTGTTTTTT. Protein sequence: CASSSGQGNEKLFF. Variable domain in full (rest from reference TRBV11-3 and TRBJ1-4): EAGVVQSPRYKIIEKKQPVAFWCNPISGHNTLYWYLQNLGQGPELLIRYENEEAVDDSQLPKDRFSAERLKGVDSTLKIQPAELGDSAVYLCASSSGQGNEKLFFGSGTQLSVL.

The chain carries TRBV19 and TRBJ1-2, with 8 bases that match TRBD1. After removal of 9 bases from V and 5 bases from J, the junction contained 5 bases not matched to a gene. The length of the CDR3 is 12 residues. Germline V gene lookup returns CDR1 LNHDA and CDR2 SQIVND (reference sequence). The CDR3 loop is CASGQGGYGYTF. The CDR3 coding sequence is TGTGCCAGCGGACAGGGTGGGTATGGCTACACCTTC.

The genes are TRBV14 and TRBJ2-3, with D perhaps TRBD1 or TRBD2 (5 bases each). There are 14 residues in the CDR3. From germline, CDR1 is SGHDN and CDR2 FVKESK. V gave up 1 base and J gave up 1 base, with 6 bases separating them. The CDR3 loop reads CASSQVGGTDTQYF. The CDR3 DNA reads TGTGCCAGCAGCCAAGTGGGGGGCACAGATACGCAGTATTTT.

The table lists this clone with a count of one. J is TRBJ2-1 and V is TRBV3-1 (or the pseudogene TRBV3-2); D is possibly TRBD1 (5 bases). The germline CDR1 and CDR2 sequences are LGHDT and YNNKEL (reference sequence). CDR3 length: 13 residues. The ends were cut back, 6 bases at V and 6 bases at J, with 12 bases in the middle. This CDR3 reads CASRAGNVNEQFF. For the CDR3, the DNA is TGTGCCAGCAGGGCAGGGAATGTCAATGAGCAGTTCTTC.

The chain uses TRBV6-4 and TRBJ1-2; TRBD1 matches at 9 bases. This CDR3 contains 15 residues. After removal of 2 bases from V and 3 bases from J, the junction contained 4 bases not matched to a gene. Looked up from germline, CDR1 is MRHNA and CDR2 is SNTAGT. CDR3 sequence (DNA): TGTGCCAGCAGTGACCCGACAGGGGGTGACTATGGCTACACCTTC. Residues: CASSDPTGGDYGYTF.

The V call is TRBV28, the J call TRBJ1-5; TRBD1 agrees at 10 bases. CDR1 and CDR2 (germline): MDHEN, SYDVKM. This CDR3 is 14 amino acids long. Trimming removed 10 bases from V and 4 bases from J; junction bases left unmatched: 7. The DNA of the CDR3 is TGTGCCACCATCCGGACAGGGGGGAATCAGCCCCAGCATTTT. This translates into CATIRTGGNQPQHF. Combining the CDR3 with reference TRBV28 and TRBJ1-5 gives the whole variable domain DVKVTQSSRYLVKRTGEKVFLECVQDMDHENMFWYRQDPGLGLRLIYFSYDVKMKEKGDIPEGYSVSREKKERFSLILESASTNQTSMYLCATIRTGGNQPQHFGDGTRLSIL.

J is TRBJ2-1 and V is TRBV10-3, with D uncertain. Germline CDR1 ENHRY, CDR2 SYGVKD. Trimming stripped 7 bases from V and 4 bases from J, with 17 bases between. This CDR3 has 15 residues. CDR3 loop: CAITRGLLEYNEQFF. The DNA for the CDR3 is TGTGCCATCACTCGCGGTCTCCTTGAGTACAATGAGCAGTTCTTC.

The V and J genes are TRBV12-3 or TRBV12-4 and TRBJ1-5; 7 bases align to TRBD1. The CDR3 contains 13 residues. V shed 6 bases and J 5 bases; nucleotides not matched to a gene: 4. CDR3 amino acids: CASRGTADQPQHF. The CDR3 bases are TGTGCCAGCAGGGGGACAGCCGATCAGCCCCAGCATTTT.

The V call is TRBV7-9, the J call TRBJ1-1; no reliable D call. CDR3 length: 12 amino acids. V lost 5 bases, J lost 3 bases, and 7 bases lay in between. Germline V gives CDR1 SEHNR, CDR2 FQNEAQ (reference sequence). CDR3 sequence: CASSQDDTEAFF. The CDR3 bases are TGTGCCAGCAGCCAGGACGACACTGAAGCTTTCTTT.

The V gene is TRBV28, the J gene TRBJ2-7, with 9 bases that match TRBD1. V shed 5 bases, J shed 5 bases, and the junction held 10 bases outside the gene matches. Germline V gene sequence: CDR1 MDHEN, CDR2 SYDVKM. CDR3 length: 15 residues. The CDR3 here is CASSKQGARLDEQYF. The CDR3 bases are TGTGCCAGCAGTAAACAGGGGGCCCGGCTGGACGAGCAGTACTTC.

The rearrangement uses TRBV29-1 and TRBJ2-7, with D possibly being TRBD1 or TRBD2 (5 bases each). Deletions cut 5 bases from V and 5 bases from J, with 13 bases between. CDR3 length: 12 residues. Germline CDR1 reads SQVTM; CDR2 reads ANQGSEA. In DNA form, the CDR3 reads TGCAGCGTTTGGGACGACCCCCACGAGCAGTACTTC. It translates to CSVWDDPHEQYF.

The J gene is TRBJ2-7, the V gene TRBV4-2, with TRBD1 matching 8 bases. The germline gives CDR1 LGHNA, CDR2 YNFKEQ. The CDR3 is 15 residues long. J lost 3 bases, V lost 2 bases, and 6 bases had no gene match. The CDR3 bases are TGTGCCAGCAGCCAACGGACAGGGAGTGTCTACGAGCAGTACTTC. Protein sequence: CASSQRTGSVYEQYF.

The rearrangement links TRBV7-9 to TRBJ1-2; TRBD1 aligns across 7 bases. V lost 5 bases to trimming and J lost 4 bases; unmatched junction nucleotides: 13. The CDR3 length is 16 residues. The germline CDR1 and CDR2 sequences are SEHNR and FQNEAQ (reference sequence). The CDR3 loop is CASSPGGTLALYGYTF. In nucleotides, the CDR3 is TGTGCCAGCAGCCCAGGGGGGACCCTGGCCCTCTATGGCTACACCTTC.